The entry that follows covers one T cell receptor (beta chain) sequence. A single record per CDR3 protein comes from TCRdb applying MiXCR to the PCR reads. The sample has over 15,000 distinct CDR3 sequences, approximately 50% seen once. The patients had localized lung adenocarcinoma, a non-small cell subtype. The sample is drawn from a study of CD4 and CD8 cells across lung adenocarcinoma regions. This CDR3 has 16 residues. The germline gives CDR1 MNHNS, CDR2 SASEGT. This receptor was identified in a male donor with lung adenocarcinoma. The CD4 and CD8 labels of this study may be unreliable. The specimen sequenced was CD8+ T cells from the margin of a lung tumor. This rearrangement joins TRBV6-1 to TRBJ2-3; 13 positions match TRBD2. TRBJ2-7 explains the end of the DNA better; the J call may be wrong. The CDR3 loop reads CASSKLLAGGPIEQYF. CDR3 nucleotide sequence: TGTGCCAGCAGTAAACTACTAGCGGGAGGGCCCATTGAGCAGTACTTC.